This T cell receptor (beta chain) was identified in a study of beta chain features in type 1 diabetes. About the study: Healthy donors and patients had similar age, gender and cell yields.

This clone turned up a few times. Its cognate antigen is unknown. This sample includes further DNA sequences coding for the same CDR3. Sequenced material consisted of expressed TCRB transcripts (all of the isolated RNA was reverse transcribed). Repertoires were generated with immunoSEQ multiplex PCR, while TCRdb's copy carries only in-frame clones and drops some. The repertoire holds approximately 600,000 clones, with approximately 13% as singletons. Notes on the study in general: Sequencing from cDNA could over-represent high-TCR-expressing cells. TCRB CDR3s were moderately but significantly shorter in Type 1 diabetes patients in all four CD4+ subsets.

The sequence derives from a man aged 25 to 40 with type 1 diabetes. The sample taken for sequencing was naive CD4+ T cells from blood.

The CDR3, as DNA: TGTGCCAGCAGCCTAGAAGCGGCTGGGGCCAACGTCCTGACTTTC. This encodes CASSLEAAGANVLTF. The chain has TRBV7-9 and TRBJ2-6; TRBD2 is a possible D gene (5 bases). V lost 5 bases to trimming and J lost 2 bases, with 10 bases between them. CDR1 is SEHNR and CDR2 is FQNEAQ in the germline V gene (reference sequence). The CDR3 totals 15 residues.